The next 2 T cell receptor beta chains were all read from a single sample in a study of vaccination and CD4 T cells after COVID-19. Treatment noted: roughly 10-day PBMC culture with coronavirus spike peptide pools or control peptides (ViraFEST assay). Once obtained from cultured CD4+ T cells, the DNA was sequenced using the Oncomine TCR Beta short-read assay. In TCRdb, the PCR reads were re-called with MiXCR into one record per CDR3 protein. The data contain roughly 13,000 distinct CDR3 sequences, around two thirds of them seen just once; the ten biggest clones take up over 9.5%. No antigen is known for these receptors. Input material: CD4+ T cells from blood, cultured in vitro. The receptors were sampled from a human donor who had recovered from COVID-19.

The V call is TRBV6-5, the J call TRBJ1-1; no reliable D call. The germline V and J ends were trimmed by 0 bases and 0 bases, with 5 bases remaining between them. Germline V gene data show CDR1 as MNHEY and CDR2 as SVGAGI. CDR3 length equals 14 residues. CDR3 DNA sequence: TGTGCCAGCAGTTACTCTTCTCTGAACACTGAAGCTTTCTTT. Translated, it gives CASSYSSLNTEAFF.

V gene TRBV6-2 or TRBV6-3 combines with J gene TRBJ2-3; 12 nucleotides match TRBD2. V was pared by 5 bases and J by 6 bases, with 9 bases of the junction left unmatched. Germline loops: CDR1 MNHEY, CDR2 SVGEGT. This CDR3 region has 16 residues. CDR3 sequence reads: CASSKRTSGDRDTQYF. The DNA of the CDR3 is TGTGCCAGCAGTAAAAGGACTAGCGGGGATAGGGATACGCAGTATTTT.